The sequence of this T cell receptor beta chain was determined in a study of cytomegalovirus exposure and HLA in healthy donors. Study-level findings and limits: A later analysis found first-cohort TCR clusters tended to co-occur in the approximately 110 validation repertoires. The authors confirmed in vitro that a few CMV-associated chains were specific for CMV antigens.

The CDR3 spans 15 residues. CDR1 MNHNY and CDR2 SVGAGI come from the germline V gene (reference sequence). Losses at the gene ends were 8 bases for V and 3 bases for J; bases not matched to a gene: 11. Produced via immunoSEQ multiplex PCR; TCRdb's table is partial and in-frame only. Of over 150,000 clones in the sample, 70% to 85% were seen once. Donors came from a validation cohort of over a hundred subjects, distinct from the first 666-subject cohort. The count of this clone is one. Its antigen is unknown. The V and J genes are TRBV6-6 and TRBJ2-5, with 8 nucleotides matching TRBD1. Sequenced input: PBMCs. The sequence was obtained from a woman in her 30s in good health and CMV-seropositive. For the CDR3, the DNA is TGTGCCAGCTCTCTTGCTTGGACAGGGAAAGAGACCCAGTACTTC. It is translated as CASSLAWTGKETQYF.